This T cell receptor beta chain came from a study of control samples from healthy donors and cancer patients. Data came from immunoSEQ multiplex PCR; TCRdb stores just in-frame clones and leaves some out. The sample has some 130,000 clones, about 90% seen once. This sequence originates from a woman aged 45-65 years in good health. The sample was blood.

The CDR3 coding sequence is TGCGCCAGCAGCCAAGTCGCGACAGGGAGTGGCTACACCTTC. It translates to CASSQVATGSGYTF. The chain is built from TRBV4-1 and TRBJ1-2; 7 nucleotides agree with TRBD1. The CDR3 totals 14 residues. CDR1 and CDR2 from the germline V gene are MGHRA and YSYEKL. V gave up 1 base and J gave up 7 bases; unmatched junction bases: 6.